The 9 T cell receptor beta chains given below trace back to one sample, sequenced in a study of PD-L1 blockade in urothelial cancer. The table came from immunoSEQ multiplex PCR; TCRdb's copy has only in-frame clones and leaves some out. The table includes about 57,000 clones, roughly 80% detected once. The time point denotes: pretreatment peripheral blood. This specimen was PBMCs, taken around atezolizumab (anti-PD-L1) treatment. The receptors come from a man aged 70-80 years with urothelial cancer.

Here the CDR3 DNA reads TGTGCCAGCAGCCAATTAGGGCAGGGAGGTTCACCCCTCCACTTT. The encoded protein is CASSQLGQGGSPLHF. The chain carries TRBV14 and TRBJ1-6; D is possibly TRBD1 (5 bases). Germline CDR1 and CDR2: SGHDN and FVKESK. This CDR3 region has 15 residues. V was shortened by 2 bases and J by 9 bases, with 14 bases between the two germline ends.

The rearrangement joins TRBV2 to TRBJ2-2; 8 nucleotides agree with TRBD1. After removal of 6 bases from V and 5 bases from J, the junction contained 8 bases not matched to a gene. The CDR3 has 15 amino acids. Germline values: CDR1 SNHLY, CDR2 FYNNEI. In DNA, the CDR3 is TGTGCCAGCAGCTACACAGGGGGTGGTACCGGGGAGCTGTTTTTT. Its translation is CASSYTGGGTGELFF.

This clone has a single count. V gene TRBV14 combines with J gene TRBJ2-3; a weak D match, TRBD2 (6 bases). V was clipped by 5 bases and J by 8 bases, with 20 bases between them. CDR1 is SGHDN, CDR2 FVKESK, per germline. The CDR3 covers 15 residues. The CDR3 region has the DNA TGTGCCAGCAGCGCCCGTCCAGCGGGTGCGGGTACGCAGTATTTT. Protein product: CASSARPAGAGTQYF.

V gene TRBV6-1 combines with J gene TRBJ1-6; unclear D gene. The V gene's germline CDR1 is MNHNS and CDR2 SASEGT. Between the trimmed V and J ends, which lost 7 bases and 4 bases, there was a span of 5 bases. The CDR3 totals 12 residues. In nucleotides, the CDR3 is TGTGCCAGCAATTCGTATAATTCACCCCTCCACTTT. It is translated as CASNSYNSPLHF.

The V gene is TRBV7-9, the J gene TRBJ2-7; 7 positions agree with TRBD1. The V segment lost 3 bases and the J segment 6 bases; nucleotides outside the gene matches: 5. From germline, CDR1 is SEHNR and CDR2 FQNEAQ (reference sequence). The CDR3 extends over 13 amino acids. DNA for the CDR3: TGTGCCAGCAGCTTGACAGGGAACGGCGAGCAGTACTTC. Translated, it gives CASSLTGNGEQYF.

The chain combines TRBV6-5 with TRBJ1-2; D is possibly TRBD1 (6 bases). The CDR3 runs 15 residues. V was clipped by 1 base and J by 2 bases, with 11 bases between them. Germline-derived CDR1 and CDR2 are MNHEY and SVGAGI. For the CDR3, the DNA is TGTGCCAGCAGTTACTATCGGGGGGGCAACTATGGCTACACCTTC. Protein: CASSYYRGGNYGYTF.

V and J are TRBV9 and TRBJ2-1, with TRBD2 identical over 7 bases. The CDR3 has 14 amino acids. V was clipped by 3 bases and J by 9 bases; unmatched bases: 9. Germline V CDR1 and CDR2: SGDLS, YYNGEE. This CDR3 reads CASSGGEGFGEQFF. As DNA, the CDR3 is TGTGCCAGCAGCGGGGGGGAGGGGTTTGGTGAGCAGTTCTTC.

The chain employs TRBV19 and TRBJ2-1, with 13 bases identical to TRBD2. The CDR3 contains 18 residues. The V gene end was trimmed by 0 bases and the J gene end by 2 bases; junction bases not matched to a gene: 4. CDR1 and CDR2 (germline): LNHDA, SQIVND (reference sequence). This chain's CDR3 is CASSIDPGLAGTYNEQFF. The CDR3 region has the DNA TGTGCCAGTAGTATAGACCCGGGACTAGCGGGGACCTACAATGAGCAGTTCTTC.

This chain links TRBV19 with TRBJ1-1, with D tentatively TRBD1 (6 bases). Germline values: CDR1 LNHDA, CDR2 SQIVND (reference sequence). Trimming cost V 1 base and J 5 bases, with 11 bases left between them. The CDR3 consists of 14 residues. This CDR3 is CASSIGRGRTEAFF. In DNA, the CDR3 is TGTGCCAGTAGTATAGGCAGGGGAAGGACTGAAGCTTTCTTT.